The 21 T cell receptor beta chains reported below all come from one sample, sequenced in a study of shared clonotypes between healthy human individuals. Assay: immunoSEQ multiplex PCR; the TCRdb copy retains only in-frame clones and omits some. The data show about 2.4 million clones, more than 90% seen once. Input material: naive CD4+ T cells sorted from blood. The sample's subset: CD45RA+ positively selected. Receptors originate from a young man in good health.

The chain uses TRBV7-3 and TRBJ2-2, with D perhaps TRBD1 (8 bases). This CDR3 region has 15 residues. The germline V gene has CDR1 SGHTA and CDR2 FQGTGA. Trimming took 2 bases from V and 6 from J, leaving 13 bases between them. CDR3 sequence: CASSLQGAGAGELFF. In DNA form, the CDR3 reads TGTGCCAGCAGCTTACAGGGGGCGGGAGCCGGGGAGCTGTTTTTT. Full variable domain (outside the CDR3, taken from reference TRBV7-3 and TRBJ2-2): GAGVSQTPSNKVTEKGKYVELRCDPISGHTALYWYRQSLGQGPEFLIYFQGTGAADDSGLPNDRFFAVRPEGSVSTLKIQRTERGDSAVYLCASSLQGAGAGELFFGEGSRLTVL.

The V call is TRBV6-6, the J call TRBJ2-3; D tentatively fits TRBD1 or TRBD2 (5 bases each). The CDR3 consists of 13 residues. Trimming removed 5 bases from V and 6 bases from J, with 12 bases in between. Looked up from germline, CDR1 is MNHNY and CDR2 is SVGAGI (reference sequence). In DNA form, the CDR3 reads TGTGCCAGCAGTAAGGCCGGGGCGGATACGCAGTATTTT. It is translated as CASSKAGADTQYF.

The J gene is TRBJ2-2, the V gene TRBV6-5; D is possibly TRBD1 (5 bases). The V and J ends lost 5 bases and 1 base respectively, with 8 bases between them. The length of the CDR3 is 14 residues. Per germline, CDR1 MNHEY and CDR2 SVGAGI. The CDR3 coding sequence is TGTGCCAGCAGTAAGACAGTGAACACCGGGGAGCTGTTTTTT. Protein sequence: CASSKTVNTGELFF.

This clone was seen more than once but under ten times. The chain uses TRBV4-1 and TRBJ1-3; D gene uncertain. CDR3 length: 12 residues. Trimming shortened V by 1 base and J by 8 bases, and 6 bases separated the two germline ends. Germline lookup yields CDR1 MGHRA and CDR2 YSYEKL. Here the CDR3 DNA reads TGCGCCAGCAGCCAAGGTAGAGACACCATATATTTT. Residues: CASSQGRDTIYF.

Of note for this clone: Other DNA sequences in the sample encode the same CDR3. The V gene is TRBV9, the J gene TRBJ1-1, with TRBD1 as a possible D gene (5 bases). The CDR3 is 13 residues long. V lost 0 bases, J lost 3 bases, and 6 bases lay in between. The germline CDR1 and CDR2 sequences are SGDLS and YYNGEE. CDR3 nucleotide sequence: TGTGCCAGCAGCGTAGGCAGGGACACTGAAGCTTTCTTT. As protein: CASSVGRDTEAFF.

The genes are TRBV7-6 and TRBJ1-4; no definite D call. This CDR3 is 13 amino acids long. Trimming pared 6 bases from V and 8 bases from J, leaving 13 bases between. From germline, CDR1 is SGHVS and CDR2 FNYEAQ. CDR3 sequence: CASSSNLGEKLFF. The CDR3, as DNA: TGTGCCAGCAGTTCAAACCTGGGGGAAAAACTGTTTTTT.

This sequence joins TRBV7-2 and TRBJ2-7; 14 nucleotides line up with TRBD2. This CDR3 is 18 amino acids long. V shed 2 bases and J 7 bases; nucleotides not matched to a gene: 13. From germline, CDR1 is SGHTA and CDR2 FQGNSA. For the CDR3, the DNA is TGTGCCAGCAGCTTAACTAAAACCGGACTAGCGGGGGGATCGGAGCAGTACTTC. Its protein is CASSLTKTGLAGGSEQYF.

The CDR3 coding sequence is TGTGCCAGCAGCACCGGACGGGGTGCTAATGAAAAACTGTTTTTT. Protein product: CASSTGRGANEKLFF. V and J are TRBV9 and TRBJ1-4; D gene ambiguous. Looked up from germline, CDR1 is SGDLS and CDR2 is YYNGEE. The CDR3 covers 15 residues. The ends were cut back, 4 bases at V and 3 bases at J, with 13 bases in the middle.

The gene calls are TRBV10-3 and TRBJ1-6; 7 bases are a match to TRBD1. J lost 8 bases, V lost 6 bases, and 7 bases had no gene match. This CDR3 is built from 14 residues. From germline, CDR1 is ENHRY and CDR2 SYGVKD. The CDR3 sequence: CAIRIDRDDSPLHF. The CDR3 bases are TGTGCCATCAGGATAGACAGGGATGATTCACCCCTCCACTTT.

The CDR3 is CASSRMAGDDEQFF. DNA of the CDR3: TGTGCCAGCAGCCGTATGGCTGGGGACGATGAGCAGTTCTTC. The J gene is TRBJ2-1, the V gene TRBV7-6; D may match TRBD1 or TRBD2 (5 bases each). The CDR3 totals 14 residues. Per the germline V gene, CDR1 is SGHVS and CDR2 is FNYEAQ. Trimming pared 5 bases from V and 8 bases from J, leaving 16 bases between.

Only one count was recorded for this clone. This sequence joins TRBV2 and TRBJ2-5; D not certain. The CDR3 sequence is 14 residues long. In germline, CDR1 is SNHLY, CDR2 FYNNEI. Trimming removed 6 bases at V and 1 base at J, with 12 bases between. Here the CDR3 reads CASRSTPTQETQYF. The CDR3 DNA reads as TGTGCCAGCAGGTCGACCCCGACCCAAGAGACCCAGTACTTC.

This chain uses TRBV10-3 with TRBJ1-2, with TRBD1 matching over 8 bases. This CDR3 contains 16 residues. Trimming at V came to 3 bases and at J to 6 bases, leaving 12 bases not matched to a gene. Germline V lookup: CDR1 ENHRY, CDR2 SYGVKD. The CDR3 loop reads CAISERQGREGDGYTF. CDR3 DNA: TGTGCCATCAGTGAAAGACAGGGGCGAGAAGGTGATGGCTACACCTTC.

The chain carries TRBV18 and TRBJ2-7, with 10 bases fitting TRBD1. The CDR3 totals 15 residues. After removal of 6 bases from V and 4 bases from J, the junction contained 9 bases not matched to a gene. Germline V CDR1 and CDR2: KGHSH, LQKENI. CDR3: CASSLTGTGEYEQYF. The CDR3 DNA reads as TGTGCCAGCTCCCTTACCGGGACAGGGGAGTACGAGCAGTACTTC.

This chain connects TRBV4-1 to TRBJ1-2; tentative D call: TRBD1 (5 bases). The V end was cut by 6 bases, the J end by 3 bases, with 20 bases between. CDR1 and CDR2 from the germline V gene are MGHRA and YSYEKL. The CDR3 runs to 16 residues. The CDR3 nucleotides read TGCGCCAGCAGTCCTCGCCGGGACCGAGTTGACTATGGCTACACCTTC. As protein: CASSPRRDRVDYGYTF.

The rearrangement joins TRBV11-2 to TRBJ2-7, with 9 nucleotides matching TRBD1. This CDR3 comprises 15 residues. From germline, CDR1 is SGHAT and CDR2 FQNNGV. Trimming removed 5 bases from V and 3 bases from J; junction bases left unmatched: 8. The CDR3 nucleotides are TGTGCCAGCAGCATCACCGGGACAGGGTTCTACGAGCAGTACTTC. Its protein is CASSITGTGFYEQYF.

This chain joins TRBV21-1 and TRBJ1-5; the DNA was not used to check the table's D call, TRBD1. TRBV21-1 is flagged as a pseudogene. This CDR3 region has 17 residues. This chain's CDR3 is CASSKVHRDRGNQPQHF. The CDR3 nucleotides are TGTGCCAGCAGCAAAGTTCACCGGGACAGGGGCAATCAGCCCCAGCATTTT.

The chain's CDR3 is CASSKTAGQTNTEAFF. The CDR3 nucleotides read TGTGCCAGCAGCAAAACTGCGGGACAGACCAACACTGAAGCTTTCTTT. The chain employs TRBV21-1 and TRBJ1-1; the table's D call TRBD1 went unverified against the DNA. TRBV21-1 represents a pseudogene. This CDR3 has 16 amino acids.

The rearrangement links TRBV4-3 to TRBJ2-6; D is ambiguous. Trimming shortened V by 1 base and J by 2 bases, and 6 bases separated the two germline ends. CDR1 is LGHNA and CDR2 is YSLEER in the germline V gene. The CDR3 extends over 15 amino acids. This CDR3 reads CASSQGYAGANVLTF. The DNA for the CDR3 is TGCGCCAGCAGCCAAGGGTATGCTGGGGCCAACGTCCTGACTTTC.

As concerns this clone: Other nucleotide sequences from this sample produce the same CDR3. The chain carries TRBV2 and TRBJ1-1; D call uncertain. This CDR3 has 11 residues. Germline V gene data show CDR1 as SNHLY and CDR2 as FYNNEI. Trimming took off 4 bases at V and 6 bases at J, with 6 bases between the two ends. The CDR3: CASSGRSEAFF. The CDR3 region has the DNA TGTGCCAGCAGTGGGAGATCTGAAGCTTTCTTT. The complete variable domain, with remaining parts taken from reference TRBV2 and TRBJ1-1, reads EPEVTQTPSHQVTQMGQEVILRCVPISNHLYFYWYRQILGQKVEFLVSFYNNEISEKSEIFDDQFSVERPDGSNFTLKIRSTKLEDSAMYFCASSGRSEAFFGQGTRLTVV.

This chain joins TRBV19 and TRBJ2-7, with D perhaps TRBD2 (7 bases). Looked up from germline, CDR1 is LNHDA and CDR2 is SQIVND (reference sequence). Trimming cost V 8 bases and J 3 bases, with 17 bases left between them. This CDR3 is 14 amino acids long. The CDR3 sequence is CASGGAGKFYEQYF. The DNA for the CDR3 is TGTGCCAGTGGGGGGGCAGGGAAATTCTACGAGCAGTACTTC.

The CDR3 protein is CASSQGTGEKLFF. In nucleotides, the CDR3 is TGCGCCAGCAGCCAAGGGACGGGGGAAAAACTGTTTTTT. The rearrangement links TRBV4-1 to TRBJ1-4; D gene ambiguous. The CDR3 extends over 13 amino acids. Germline CDR1 is MGHRA and CDR2 is YSYEKL. Trimming took off 1 base at V and 8 bases at J, with 8 bases between the two ends.